This T cell receptor beta chain came from a study of T cells in Graves' hyperthyroidism and ophthalmopathy (dated by TCRdb to about 2019). Notes on the research overall: Peripheral blood was sampled at the time of initial diagnosis, prior to any treatment. A discovery cohort of around 100 patients, about 40 with Graves' ophthalmopathy and over 55 with stable Graves' hyperthyroidism, was used to find distinguishing TCR V-J signatures. Prospective prediction of ophthalmopathy was tested in an independent validation cohort of approximately 18 hyperthyroidism patients and some 17 patients who later progressed to ophthalmopathy. The roughly 90 discovery patients were divided at random into training and test sets in a 7:3 ratio. In several Graves' hyperthyroidism patients, the study also compared T-cell repertoires from thyroid tissue with T-cell repertoires from blood. After blood sampling, hyperthyroidism patients were treated with methimazole at a starting dose of 30 mg daily, and ophthalmopathy patients were treated with high-dose intravenous methylprednisolone. According to the paper, TCR Vbeta CDR3 sequencing was carried out on 135 peripheral blood samples, which came from under 50 ophthalmopathy, 75 to 80 hyperthyroidism and roughly 17 progressor patients.

From cysteine to phenylalanine, the CDR3 is 16 amino acids long. Left in the record is the CDR3 DNA by itself, 48 bases read in frame from the first base. Reading the germline V gene gives CDR1 MNHEY and CDR2 SVGEGT. The V end loses 6 bases and the J end loses 0 bases, and a stretch of 14 bases separates them. Broad study findings and their caveats: Most expanded thyroid clonotypes (frequency above 0.001) were also detected in blood, suggesting blood repertoires may reflect thyroid immune responses. During validation, the model predicted progression to ophthalmopathy a median of about 6.5 months ahead of onset, with around 70% sensitivity and under 85% specificity. No statistical method was used to set the sample size in advance, and investigators knew the group allocation. A 13 V-J signature model separated ophthalmopathy from stable hyperthyroidism, with about 90% sensitivity and roughly 82% specificity in cross-validation and 80%/75% in testing.

Concerning this clonotype: It has no known antigen specificity. Base quality data are lacking; no much larger clone is found one base away.

Graves' hyperthyroidism was defined as stable when no progression to ophthalmopathy occurred over 18 months of follow-up. Hyperthyroidism patients were newly diagnosed, with disease duration under 2 months, and aged 18 to 65 years. Any patient with an uncontrolled infection, another autoimmune disease, pregnancy or lactation was excluded. Clinical symptoms, serum thyroxine and TRAb, thyroid ultrasound, and orbital computed tomography formed the basis for the diagnoses. Ficoll-Paque density gradient centrifugation was used to isolate PBMCs from under 11 ml of fresh peripheral blood. Total RNA was extracted with Trizol reagent, and quality was checked on an Agilent 2100 Bioanalyzer. TCR beta CDR3 regions were amplified from RNA transcripts. A first-round RT-PCR of the TCR CDR3 used the HTBI primer set with the Qiagen OneStep RT-PCR kit. The libraries were constructed in a second round of multiplex PCR and then size-selected and purified. Sequencing of the libraries was done on an Illumina HiSeq2000 using paired-end 100 bp reads. The study's own analysis went as follows. SOAPnuke was used to process the raw data, throwing out any read that contained adapters or uncalled bases, had a mean Phred below 15, or lacked an exact constant-primer or identifier match. High-quality paired reads were merged with COPE v1.2.5, and unique nucleotide sequences were defined as clonotypes. MiTCR v1.1 was used to align the clonotypes against IMGT TRBV, TRBD and TRBJ reference segments. Only V-J combinations with frequency above 0.0001, covering 98% to 99.2% of repertoires, were analysed. A TCS score was defined as the ratio of F50 (clonal expansion) to E x V (chaos), with BLOSUM62-based TCRdist applied between CDR3 peptides within each V-J. Welch's t-statistics and random forest reduced around 550 V-J features to under 15, which were used in a naive Bayes classifier (R e1071). TCRdb applied fastp at Q25 and MiXCR to the public reads, then kept only in-frame beta chains. For every CDR3 protein sequence, its rows merge into one entry that carries the most common genes and DNA. V and J calls and clone size were set by TCRdb, not the authors. A total of hundreds of thousands of distinct CDR3 sequences appear in this sample, around 20% of them only once. The top ten clonotypes cover roughly 44% of the sample.

This TCR was sampled from a man in his forties with Graves' hyperthyroidism. Recombination linked TRBV6-2 or TRBV6-3 to TRBJ1-4; a tentative D match to TRBD1 spans 5 bases. The sequenced sample consisted of blood. The nucleotide sequence reads as follows: TGTGCCAGCAGCCAAAAAGGGGACGCAACTAATGAAAAACTGTTTTTT. Its translation reads: CASSQKGDATNEKLFF.